Described below is a single T cell receptor (beta chain) sequence and its context. This sample is part of a study of blood T cells in healthy people across ages. Using a J-beta primer mix together with a sample-barcoded 5' primer, a second PCR was run for about 6 to 12 cycles. Through a template-switch adaptor with 12 random nucleotides, each cDNA molecule received a tag. TCRdb called the 5' RACE reads again in MiXCR, with one record for every CDR3 protein. This sample yields 1.4 million to 1.5 million distinct CDR3 sequences, of which roughly 45% are seen a single time; 7% to 9.5% belongs to the top ten. Samples had at least 6.5 million PBMCs isolated from them. The receptor was isolated from a woman aged 18-29 years in good health. The sequenced sample consisted of blood.

The CDR3 coding sequence is TGTGCCAGCAGCTTACCAGCGGGAGTAGTCAATGAGCAGTACTTC. It codes for CASSLPAGVVNEQYF. This chain uses TRBV7-2 with TRBJ2-7, with TRBD2 identical over 8 bases. Germline assignment: CDR1 SGHTA and CDR2 FQGNSA. Trimming at V came to 2 bases and at J to 7 bases, leaving 10 bases not matched to a gene. CDR3 length equals 15 residues.